This TCR beta chain was observed in a study of blood T cells in healthy people across ages. This clonotype occurred a few times. The CDR3 contains 15 residues. Per germline, CDR1 MDHEN and CDR2 SYDVKM. V shed 3 bases, J shed 8 bases, and the junction held 12 bases outside the gene matches. Primed by a sample-barcoded 5' primer and a J-beta primer mix, a second PCR proceeded for 7 to 11 cycles. TCRdb redid the calling of the 5' RACE reads with MiXCR, one entry per CDR3 protein. The table has about 1.8 million distinct CDR3 sequences, around half seen once; the top ten hold less than 2.5%. Sequencing was carried out using blood. The rearrangement joins TRBV28 to TRBJ1-2, with 7 nucleotides matching TRBD1. The sequence was obtained from a woman between 35 and 50 years old in good health. As DNA, the CDR3 is TGTGCCAGCAGTTTCACCGGGACAGTGGGTGGCGGCTACACCTTC. Translated: CASSFTGTVGGGYTF.